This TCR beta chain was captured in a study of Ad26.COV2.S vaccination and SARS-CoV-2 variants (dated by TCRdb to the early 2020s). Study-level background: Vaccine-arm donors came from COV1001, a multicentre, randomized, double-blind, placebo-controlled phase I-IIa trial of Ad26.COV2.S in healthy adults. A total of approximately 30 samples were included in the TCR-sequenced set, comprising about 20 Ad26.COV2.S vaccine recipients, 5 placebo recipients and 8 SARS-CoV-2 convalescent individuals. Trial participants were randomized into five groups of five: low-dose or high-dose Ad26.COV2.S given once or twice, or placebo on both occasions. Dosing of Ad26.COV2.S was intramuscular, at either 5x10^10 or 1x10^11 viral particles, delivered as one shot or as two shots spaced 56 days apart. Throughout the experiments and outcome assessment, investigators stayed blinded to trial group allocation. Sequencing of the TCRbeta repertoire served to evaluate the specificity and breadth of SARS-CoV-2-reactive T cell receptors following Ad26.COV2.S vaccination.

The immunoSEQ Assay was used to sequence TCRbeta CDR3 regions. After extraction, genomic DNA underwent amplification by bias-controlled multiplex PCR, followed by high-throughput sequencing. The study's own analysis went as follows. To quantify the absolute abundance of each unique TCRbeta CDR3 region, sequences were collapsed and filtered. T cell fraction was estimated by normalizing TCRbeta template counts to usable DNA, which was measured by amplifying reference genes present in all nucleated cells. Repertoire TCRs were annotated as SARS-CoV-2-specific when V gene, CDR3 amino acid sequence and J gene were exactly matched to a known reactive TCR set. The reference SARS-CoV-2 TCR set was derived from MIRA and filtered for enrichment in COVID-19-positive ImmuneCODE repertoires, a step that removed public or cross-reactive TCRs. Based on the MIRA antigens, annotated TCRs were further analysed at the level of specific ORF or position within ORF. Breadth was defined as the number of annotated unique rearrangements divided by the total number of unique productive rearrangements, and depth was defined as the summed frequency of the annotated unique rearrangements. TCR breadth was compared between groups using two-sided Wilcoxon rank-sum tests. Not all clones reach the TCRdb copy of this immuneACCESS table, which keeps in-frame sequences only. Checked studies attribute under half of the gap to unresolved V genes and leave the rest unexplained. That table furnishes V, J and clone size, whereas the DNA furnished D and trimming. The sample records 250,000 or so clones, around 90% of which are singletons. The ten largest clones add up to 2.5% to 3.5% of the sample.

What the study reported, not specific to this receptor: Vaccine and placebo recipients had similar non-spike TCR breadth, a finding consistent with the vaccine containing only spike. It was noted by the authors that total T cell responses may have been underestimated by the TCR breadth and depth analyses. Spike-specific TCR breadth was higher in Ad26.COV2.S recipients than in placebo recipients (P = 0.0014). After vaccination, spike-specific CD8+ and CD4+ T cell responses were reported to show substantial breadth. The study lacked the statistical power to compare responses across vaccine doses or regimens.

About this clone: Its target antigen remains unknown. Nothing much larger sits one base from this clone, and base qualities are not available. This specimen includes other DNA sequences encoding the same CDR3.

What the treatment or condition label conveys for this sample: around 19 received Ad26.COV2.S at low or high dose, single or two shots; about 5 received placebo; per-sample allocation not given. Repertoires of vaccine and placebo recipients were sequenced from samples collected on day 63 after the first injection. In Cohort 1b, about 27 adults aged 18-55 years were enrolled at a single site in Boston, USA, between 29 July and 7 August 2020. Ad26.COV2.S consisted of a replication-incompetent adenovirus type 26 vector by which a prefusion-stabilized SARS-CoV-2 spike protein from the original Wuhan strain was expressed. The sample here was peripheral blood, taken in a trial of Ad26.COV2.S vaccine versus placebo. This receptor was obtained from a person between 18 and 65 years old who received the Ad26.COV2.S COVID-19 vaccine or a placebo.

The DNA sequence is TGTGCCAGCTCACCAGGCGGTAACAACTATGGCTACACCTTC. Its amino acids are CASSPGGNNYGYTF. The rearranged segments are TRBV18 and TRBJ1-2, with the D gene not clear enough to name. The CDR3, from cysteine to phenylalanine, totals 14 residues. The retained sequence is limited to the CDR3, 42 bases, with the frame set at the first base. The V and J ends are trimmed by 2 bases and 2 bases, leaving 9 bases between them. Reading the germline V gene gives CDR1 KGHSH and CDR2 LQKENI.